A selection of T cell receptor beta chains follows, all from one sample in a study of cytomegalovirus exposure and HLA in healthy donors. TCRdb's copy holds only in-frame clones and misses some; the assay was immunoSEQ multiplex PCR. The table records around 200,000 clones, roughly three quarters of them present only once. Sequencing was carried out using PBMCs. These receptors originate from a woman in her twenties or thirties in good health and CMV-seronegative. CDR3s include the opening cysteine and the closing phenylalanine or tryptophan. Fields, in order: clone size, J gene, V gene, D gene, CDR3 DNA, CDR3 protein. D genes are given only for firm matches. Some rows mark clone size as missing; the rest say once, few, many or name a class of expanded clone.

>-|TRBJ2-7|TRBV19|-
TGTGCCAGTAGTATTGAGGCCACTGGGGAGCAGTACTTC
CASSIEATGEQYF
>-|TRBJ2-7|TRBV5-8|TRBD2
TGTGCCAGCAGCCGTCTAGCGGGAGTTACCTACGAGCAGTACTTC
CASSRLAGVTYEQYF
>-|TRBJ2-2|TRBV5-4|-
TGTGCCAGCAGCTTGGACCTTAGTGGTTCGGGCGGGGAGCTGTTTTTT
CASSLDLSGSGGELFF
>-|TRBJ1-4|TRBV7-2|-
TGTGCCAGCAGCCGCGCCCAGGGCTCTAATGAAAAACTGTTTTTT
CASSRAQGSNEKLFF
>-|TRBJ2-7|TRBV11-2|TRBD2
TGTGCCGGGAGAGGGGCGGGAGCCTACGAGCAGTACTTC
CAGRGAGAYEQYF
>-|TRBJ1-1|TRBV6-6|-
TGTGCCAGCAGTCCCTTGAACACTGAAGCTTTCTTT
CASSPLNTEAFF
>-|TRBJ2-5|TRBV28|-
TGTGCCAGCAGCTATTTAGAGACCCAGTACTTC
CASSYLETQYF
>few|TRBJ2-6|TRBV5-4|-
TGTGCCAGCAGCTTGTTAGGGAGGAGCTCTGGGGCCAACGTCCTGACTTTC
CASSLLGRSSGANVLTF
>-|TRBJ2-3|TRBV5-1|TRBD2
TGCGCCAGCAGAACTAGCGGGGGGAGCCGCACAGATACGCAGTATTTT
CASRTSGGSRTDTQYF
>-|TRBJ1-2|TRBV5-1|TRBD1
TGCGCCAGCAGCAATCAGGGACAGGGGTTTGGCTACACCTTC
CASSNQGQGFGYTF
>-|TRBJ2-1|TRBV5-4|TRBD2
TGTGCCAGCAGCTCCGGGGGGGGCTCCTACAATGAGCAGTTCTTC
CASSSGGGSYNEQFF
>-|TRBJ2-7|TRBV5-1|-
TGCGCCAGCAGCTCCATGACTAGTTCCCACGAGCAGTACTTC
CASSSMTSSHEQYF
>few|TRBJ1-5|TRBV20-1|-
TGCAGTGCTAGTGGCCGGCCCCAGCATTTT
CSASGRPQHF
>-|TRBJ1-5|TRBV30|TRBD1
TGTGCCTGGGCAGGGGGTATACATCAGCCCCAGCATTTT
CAWAGGIHQPQHF
>-|TRBJ2-6|TRBV6-1|TRBD1
TGTGCCAGCATTTCAGGGGGATCTGGGGCCAACGTCCTGACTTTC
CASISGGSGANVLTF
>-|TRBJ2-7|TRBV6-5|-
TGTGCCAGCAGTTTGGGCAAACAGACCTACGAGCAGTACTTC
CASSLGKQTYEQYF
>-|TRBJ2-7|TRBV12-5|-
TGTGCTAGTGGTTTGGACCGGTACGAGCAGTACTTC
CASGLDRYEQYF
>-|TRBJ2-7|TRBV6-1|TRBD1
TGTGCCAGCAGGACAGGACAGGGACCCTACGAGCAGTACTTC
CASRTGQGPYEQYF
>-|TRBJ2-7|TRBV7-7|-
TGTGCCAGCAGCTCCGGTGGGGGCCCGGGGAACGAGCAGTACTTC
CASSSGGGPGNEQYF
>-|TRBJ1-2|TRBV6-1|-
TGTGCCAGCAGCCTGCGGGGAGGGACCTATGGCTACACCTTC
CASSLRGGTYGYTF
>-|TRBJ2-7|TRBV7-8|-
TGTGCCAGCAGCTTAGCGCAGCGAACCTACGAGCAGTACTTC
CASSLAQRTYEQYF
>-|TRBJ1-2|TRBV6-1|-
TGTGCCAGCAGTGAAGCGGGGCAGTCTAACTATGGCTACACCTTC
CASSEAGQSNYGYTF
>-|TRBJ1-5|TRBV28|TRBD1
TGTGCCAGCAGTTTACCTGACAGGGGCAATCAGCCCCAGCATTTT
CASSLPDRGNQPQHF
>-|TRBJ1-1|TRBV5-4|TRBD1
TGTGCCAGCGGACAGGGACTTATGAACACTGAAGCTTTCTTT
CASGQGLMNTEAFF
>many|TRBJ2-1|TRBV11-2|-
TGTGCCAGCAGCGCTAGAGTGGGCAATGAGCAGTTCTTC
CASSARVGNEQFF
>-|TRBJ1-2|TRBV5-4|TRBD1
TGTGCCAGCAGCTCGCGGGACAGCCTCCTACCCTACACCTTC
CASSSRDSLLPYTF